The T cell receptor beta chain described here comes from a study of CD4+ T cells in melanoma. TCRdb's table, derived via immunoSEQ multiplex PCR, lists solely in-frame clones and lacks some. The sample has some 110,000 clones, around 93% seen once. On this clone itself: Antigen specificity is unknown.

Study-wide results and caveats: CD8+ T cell, macrophage and B cell function reportedly correlated with neoantigen-specific CD4+ T cells. Neoantigen-specific CD4+ T cells in melanoma reportedly had diverse differentiation states.

Germline-derived CDR1 and CDR2 are MNHEY and SMNVEV (reference sequence). This CDR3 spans 13 amino acids. V lost 5 bases and J lost 1, with 9 bases in between. Specimen: peripheral blood. This chain uses TRBV27 with TRBJ2-7; unclear D gene. This TCR was sampled from a human donor with melanoma. CDR3 amino acids: CASSSSYSYEQYF. The CDR3 coding sequence is TGTGCCAGCAGTAGTTCTTATTCCTACGAGCAGTACTTC.